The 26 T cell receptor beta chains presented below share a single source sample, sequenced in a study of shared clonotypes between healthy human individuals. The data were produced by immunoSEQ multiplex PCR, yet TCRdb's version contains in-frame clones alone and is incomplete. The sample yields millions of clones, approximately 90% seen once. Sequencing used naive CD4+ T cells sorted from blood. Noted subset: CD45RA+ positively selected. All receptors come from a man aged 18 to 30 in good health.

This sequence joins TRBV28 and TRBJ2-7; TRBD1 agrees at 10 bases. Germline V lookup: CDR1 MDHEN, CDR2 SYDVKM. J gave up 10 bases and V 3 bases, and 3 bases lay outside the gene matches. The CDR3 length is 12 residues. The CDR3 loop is CASSLGTGVQYF. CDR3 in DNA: TGTGCCAGCAGTTTGGGGACAGGGGTTCAGTACTTC.

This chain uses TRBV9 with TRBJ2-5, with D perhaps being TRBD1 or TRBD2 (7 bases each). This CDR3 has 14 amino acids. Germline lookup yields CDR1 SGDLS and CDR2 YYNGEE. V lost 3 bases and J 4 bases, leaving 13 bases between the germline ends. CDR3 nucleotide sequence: TGTGCCAGCAGCGCCTCAGGGGGGGCAGAGACCCAGTACTTC. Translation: CASSASGGAETQYF.

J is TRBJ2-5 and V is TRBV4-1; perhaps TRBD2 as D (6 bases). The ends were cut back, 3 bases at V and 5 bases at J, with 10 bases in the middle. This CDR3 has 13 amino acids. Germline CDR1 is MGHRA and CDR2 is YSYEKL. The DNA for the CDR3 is TGCGCCAGCAGCCATGGCGCGGGGGAGACCCAGTACTTC. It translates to CASSHGAGETQYF.

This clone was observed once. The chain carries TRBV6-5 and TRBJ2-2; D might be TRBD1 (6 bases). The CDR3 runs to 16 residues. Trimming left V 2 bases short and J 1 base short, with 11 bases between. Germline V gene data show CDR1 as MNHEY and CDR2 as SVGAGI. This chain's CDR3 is CASSYLRGMNTGELFF. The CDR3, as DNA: TGTGCCAGCAGTTACCTCAGGGGAATGAACACCGGGGAGCTGTTTTTT.

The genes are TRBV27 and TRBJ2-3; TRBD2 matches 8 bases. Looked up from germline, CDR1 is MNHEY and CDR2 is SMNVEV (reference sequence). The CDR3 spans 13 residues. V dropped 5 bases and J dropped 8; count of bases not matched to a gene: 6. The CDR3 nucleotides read TGTGCCAGCAGTGGACTAGCTGGTGCTACGCAGTATTTT. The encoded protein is CASSGLAGATQYF.

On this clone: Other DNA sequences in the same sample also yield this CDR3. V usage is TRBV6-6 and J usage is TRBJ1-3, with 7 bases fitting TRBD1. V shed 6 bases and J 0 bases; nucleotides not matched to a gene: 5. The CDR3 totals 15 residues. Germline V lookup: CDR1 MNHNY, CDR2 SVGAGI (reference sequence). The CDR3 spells CASRLQGSSGNTIYF. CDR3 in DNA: TGTGCCAGCAGACTACAGGGGAGCTCTGGAAACACCATATATTTT.

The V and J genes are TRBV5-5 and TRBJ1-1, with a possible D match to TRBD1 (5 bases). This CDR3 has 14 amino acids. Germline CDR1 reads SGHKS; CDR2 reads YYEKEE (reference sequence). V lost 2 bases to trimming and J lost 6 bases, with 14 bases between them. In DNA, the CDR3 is TGTGCCAGCAGCTTTACAGAAGGAGGGGCTGAAGCTTTCTTT. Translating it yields CASSFTEGGAEAFF.

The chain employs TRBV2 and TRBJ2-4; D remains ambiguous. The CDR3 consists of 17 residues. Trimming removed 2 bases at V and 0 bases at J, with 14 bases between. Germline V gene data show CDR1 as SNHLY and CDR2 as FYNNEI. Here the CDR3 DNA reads TGTGCCAGCAGTGAATTAGGGCACTCTATAGCCAAAAACATTCAGTACTTC. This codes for CASSELGHSIAKNIQYF.

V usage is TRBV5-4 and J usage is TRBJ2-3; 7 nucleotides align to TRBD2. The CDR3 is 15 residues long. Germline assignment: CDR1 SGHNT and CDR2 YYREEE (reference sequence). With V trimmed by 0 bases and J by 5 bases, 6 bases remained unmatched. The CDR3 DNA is TGTGCCAGCAGCTTGGGACGGGGGGTCAAAGATACGCAGTATTTT. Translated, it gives CASSLGRGVKDTQYF.

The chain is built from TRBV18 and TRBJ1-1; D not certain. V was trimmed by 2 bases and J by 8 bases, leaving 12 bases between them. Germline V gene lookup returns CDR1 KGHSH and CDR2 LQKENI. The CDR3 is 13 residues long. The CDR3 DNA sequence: TGTGCCAGCTCACCAGGAGCCGGGCTGGAAGCTTTCTTT. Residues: CASSPGAGLEAFF. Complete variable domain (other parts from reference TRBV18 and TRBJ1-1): NAGVMQNPRHLVRRRGQEARLRCSPMKGHSHVYWYRQLPEEGLKFMVYLQKENIIDESGMPKERFSAEFPKEGPSILRIQQVVRGDSAAYFCASSPGAGLEAFFGQGTRLTVV.

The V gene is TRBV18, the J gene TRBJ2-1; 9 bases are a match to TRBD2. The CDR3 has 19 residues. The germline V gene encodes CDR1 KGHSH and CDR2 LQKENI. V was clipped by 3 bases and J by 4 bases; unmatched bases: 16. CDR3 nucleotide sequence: TGTGCCAGCTCACCCCGGGGCCTAGCGGGGACCTATCCATACAATGAGCAGTTCTTC. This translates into CASSPRGLAGTYPYNEQFF.

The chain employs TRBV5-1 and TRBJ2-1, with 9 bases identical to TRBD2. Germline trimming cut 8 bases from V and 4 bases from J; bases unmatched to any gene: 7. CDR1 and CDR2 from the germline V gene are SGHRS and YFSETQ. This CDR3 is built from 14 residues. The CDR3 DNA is TGCGCCAGTTCAGCGGGAGGAACATACAATGAGCAGTTCTTC. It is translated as CASSAGGTYNEQFF.

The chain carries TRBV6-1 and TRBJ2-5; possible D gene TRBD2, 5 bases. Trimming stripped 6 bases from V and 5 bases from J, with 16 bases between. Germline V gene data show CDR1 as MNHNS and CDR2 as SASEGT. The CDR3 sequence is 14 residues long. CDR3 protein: CASSGNPSGETQYF. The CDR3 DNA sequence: TGTGCCAGCAGCGGCAACCCCTCGGGGGAGACCCAGTACTTC.

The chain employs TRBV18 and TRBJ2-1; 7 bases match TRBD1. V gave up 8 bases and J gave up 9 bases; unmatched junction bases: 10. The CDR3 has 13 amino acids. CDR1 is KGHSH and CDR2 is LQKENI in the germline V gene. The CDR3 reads CASDQTGFIEQFF. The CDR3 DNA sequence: TGTGCCAGCGATCAGACAGGGTTTATTGAGCAGTTCTTC.

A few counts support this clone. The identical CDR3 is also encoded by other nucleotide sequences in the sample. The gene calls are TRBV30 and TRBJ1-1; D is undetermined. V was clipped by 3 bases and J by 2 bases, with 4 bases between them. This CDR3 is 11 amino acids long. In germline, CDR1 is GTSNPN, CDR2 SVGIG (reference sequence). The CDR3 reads CAWSVNTEAFF. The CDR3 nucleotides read TGTGCCTGGAGCGTAAACACTGAAGCTTTCTTT.

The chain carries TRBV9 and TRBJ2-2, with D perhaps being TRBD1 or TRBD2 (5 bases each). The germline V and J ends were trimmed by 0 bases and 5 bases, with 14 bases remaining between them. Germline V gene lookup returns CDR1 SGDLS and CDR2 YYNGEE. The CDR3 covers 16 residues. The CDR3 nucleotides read TGTGCCAGCAGCGTAGCTACGGGGCTCAAGACCGGGGAGCTGTTTTTT. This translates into CASSVATGLKTGELFF.

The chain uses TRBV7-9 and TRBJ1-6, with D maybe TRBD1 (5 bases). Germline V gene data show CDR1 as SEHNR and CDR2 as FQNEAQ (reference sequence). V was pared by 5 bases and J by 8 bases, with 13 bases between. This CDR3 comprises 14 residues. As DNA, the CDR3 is TGTGCCAGCAGCCGCGGACAAGTCGATTCACCCCTCCACTTT. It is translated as CASSRGQVDSPLHF.

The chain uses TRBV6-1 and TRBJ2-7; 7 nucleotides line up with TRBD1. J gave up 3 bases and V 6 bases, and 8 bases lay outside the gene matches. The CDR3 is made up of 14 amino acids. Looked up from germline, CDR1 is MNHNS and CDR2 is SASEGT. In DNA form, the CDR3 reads TGTGCCAGCAGCAGACAGGGCGGAGGCTACGAGCAGTACTTC. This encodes CASSRQGGGYEQYF.

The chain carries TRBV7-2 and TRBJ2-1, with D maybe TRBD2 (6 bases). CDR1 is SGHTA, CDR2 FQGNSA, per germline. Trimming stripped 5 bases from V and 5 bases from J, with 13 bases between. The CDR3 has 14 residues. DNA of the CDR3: TGTGCCAGCAGCGGGCGGGACGGAAACAATGAGCAGTTCTTC. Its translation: CASSGRDGNNEQFF.

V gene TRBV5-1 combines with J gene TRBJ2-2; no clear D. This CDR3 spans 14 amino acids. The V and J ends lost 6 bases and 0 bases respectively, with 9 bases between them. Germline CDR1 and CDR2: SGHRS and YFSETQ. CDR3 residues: CASIPAPNTGELFF. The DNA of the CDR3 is TGCGCCAGCATTCCAGCCCCGAACACCGGGGAGCTGTTTTTT.

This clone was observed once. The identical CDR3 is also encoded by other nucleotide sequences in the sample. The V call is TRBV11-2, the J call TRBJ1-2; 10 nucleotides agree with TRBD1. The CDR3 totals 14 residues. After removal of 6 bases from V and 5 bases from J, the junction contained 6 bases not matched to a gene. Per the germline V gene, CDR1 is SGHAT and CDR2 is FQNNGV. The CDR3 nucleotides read TGTGCCAGCAGTTCCGGGACAGGGGTATATGGCTACACCTTC. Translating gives CASSSGTGVYGYTF.

The CDR3 sequence: CASSEGVRDEKLFF. CDR3 nucleotide sequence: TGTGCCAGCAGTGAGGGGGTTAGAGATGAAAAACTGTTTTTT. The chain couples TRBV2 to TRBJ1-4; perhaps TRBD1 as D (5 bases). CDR1 and CDR2 (germline): SNHLY, FYNNEI. V dropped 3 bases and J dropped 6 bases, with 11 bases sitting between them. The CDR3 is 14 amino acids.

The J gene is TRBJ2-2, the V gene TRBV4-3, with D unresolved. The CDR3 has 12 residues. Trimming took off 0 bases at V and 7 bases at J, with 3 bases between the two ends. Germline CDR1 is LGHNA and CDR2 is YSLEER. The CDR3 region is CASSQEVGELFF. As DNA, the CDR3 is TGCGCCAGCAGCCAAGAAGTCGGGGAGCTGTTTTTT.

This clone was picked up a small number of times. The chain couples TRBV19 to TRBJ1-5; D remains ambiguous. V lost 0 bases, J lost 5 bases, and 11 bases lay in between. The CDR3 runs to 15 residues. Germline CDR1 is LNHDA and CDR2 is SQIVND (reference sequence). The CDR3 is CASSIDLEIDQPQHF. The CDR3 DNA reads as TGTGCCAGTAGTATAGATCTAGAGATTGATCAGCCCCAGCATTTT.

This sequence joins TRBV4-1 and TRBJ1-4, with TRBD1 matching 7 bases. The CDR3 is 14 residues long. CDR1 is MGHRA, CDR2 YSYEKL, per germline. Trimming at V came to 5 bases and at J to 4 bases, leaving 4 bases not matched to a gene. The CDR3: CASSGTDRNEKLFF. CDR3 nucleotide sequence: TGCGCCAGCAGCGGGACAGACCGTAATGAAAAACTGTTTTTT.

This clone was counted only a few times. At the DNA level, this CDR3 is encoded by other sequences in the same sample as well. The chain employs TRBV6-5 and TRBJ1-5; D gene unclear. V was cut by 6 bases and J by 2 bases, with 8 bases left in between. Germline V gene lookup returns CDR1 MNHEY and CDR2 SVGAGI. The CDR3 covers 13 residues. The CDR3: CASRRAGNQPQHF. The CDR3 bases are TGTGCCAGCAGACGCGCGGGCAATCAGCCCCAGCATTTT.